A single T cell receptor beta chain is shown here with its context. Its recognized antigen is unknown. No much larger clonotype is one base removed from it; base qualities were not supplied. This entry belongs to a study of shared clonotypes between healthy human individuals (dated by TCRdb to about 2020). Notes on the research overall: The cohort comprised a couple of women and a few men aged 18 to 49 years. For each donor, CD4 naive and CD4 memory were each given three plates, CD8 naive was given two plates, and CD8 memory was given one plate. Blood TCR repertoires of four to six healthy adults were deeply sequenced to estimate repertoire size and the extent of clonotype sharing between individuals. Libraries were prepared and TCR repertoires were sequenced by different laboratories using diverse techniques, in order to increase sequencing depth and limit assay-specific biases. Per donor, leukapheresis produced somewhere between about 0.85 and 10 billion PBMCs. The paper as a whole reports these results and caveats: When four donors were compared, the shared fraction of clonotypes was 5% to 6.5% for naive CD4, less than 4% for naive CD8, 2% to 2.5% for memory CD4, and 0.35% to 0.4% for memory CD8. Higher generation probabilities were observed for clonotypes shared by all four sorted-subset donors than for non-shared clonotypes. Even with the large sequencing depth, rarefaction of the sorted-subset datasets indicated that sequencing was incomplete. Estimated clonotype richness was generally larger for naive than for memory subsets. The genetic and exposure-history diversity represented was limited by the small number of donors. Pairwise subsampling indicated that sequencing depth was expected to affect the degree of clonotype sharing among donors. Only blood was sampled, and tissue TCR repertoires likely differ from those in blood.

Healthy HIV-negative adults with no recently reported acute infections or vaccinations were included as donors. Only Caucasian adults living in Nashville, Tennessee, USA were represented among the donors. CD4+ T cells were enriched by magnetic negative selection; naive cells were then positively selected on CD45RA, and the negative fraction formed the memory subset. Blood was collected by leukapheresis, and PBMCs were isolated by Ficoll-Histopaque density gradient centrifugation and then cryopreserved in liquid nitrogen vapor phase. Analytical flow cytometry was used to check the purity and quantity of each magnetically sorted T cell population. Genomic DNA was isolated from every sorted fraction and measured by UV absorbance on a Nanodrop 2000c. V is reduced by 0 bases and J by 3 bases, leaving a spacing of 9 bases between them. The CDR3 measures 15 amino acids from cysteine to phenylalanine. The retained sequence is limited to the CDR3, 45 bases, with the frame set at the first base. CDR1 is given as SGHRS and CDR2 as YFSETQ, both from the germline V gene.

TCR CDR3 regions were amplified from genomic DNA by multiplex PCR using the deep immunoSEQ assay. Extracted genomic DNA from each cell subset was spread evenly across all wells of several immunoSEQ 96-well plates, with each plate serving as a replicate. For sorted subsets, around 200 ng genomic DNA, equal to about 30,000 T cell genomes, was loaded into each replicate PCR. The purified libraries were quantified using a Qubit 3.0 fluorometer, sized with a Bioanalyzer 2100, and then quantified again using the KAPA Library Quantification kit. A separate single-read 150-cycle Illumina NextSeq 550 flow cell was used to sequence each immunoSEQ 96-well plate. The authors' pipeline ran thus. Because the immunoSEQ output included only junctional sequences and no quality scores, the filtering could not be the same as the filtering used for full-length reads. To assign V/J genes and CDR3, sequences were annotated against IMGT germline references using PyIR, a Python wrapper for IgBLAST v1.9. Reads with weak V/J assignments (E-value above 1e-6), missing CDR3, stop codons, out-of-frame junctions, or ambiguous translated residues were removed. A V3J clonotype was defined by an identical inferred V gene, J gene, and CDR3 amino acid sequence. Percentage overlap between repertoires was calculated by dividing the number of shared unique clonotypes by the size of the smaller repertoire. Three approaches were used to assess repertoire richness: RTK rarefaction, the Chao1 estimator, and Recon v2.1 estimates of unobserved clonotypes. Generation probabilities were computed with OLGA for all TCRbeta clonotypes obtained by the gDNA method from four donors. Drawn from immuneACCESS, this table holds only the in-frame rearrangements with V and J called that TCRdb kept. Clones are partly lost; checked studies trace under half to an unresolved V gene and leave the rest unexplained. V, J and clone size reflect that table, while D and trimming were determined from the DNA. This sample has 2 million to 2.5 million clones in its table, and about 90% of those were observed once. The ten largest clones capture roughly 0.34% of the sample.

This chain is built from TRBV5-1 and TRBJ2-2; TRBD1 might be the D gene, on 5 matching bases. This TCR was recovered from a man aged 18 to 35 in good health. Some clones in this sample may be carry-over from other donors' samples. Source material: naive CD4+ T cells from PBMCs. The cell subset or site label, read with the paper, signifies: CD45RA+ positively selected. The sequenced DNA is TGCGCCAGCAGCTTGGCTGTAGGGGACACCGGGGAGCTGTTTTTT. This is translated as CASSLAVGDTGELFF.